The next 14 T cell receptor beta chains were all read from a single sample in a study of naive and memory T cell subsets. The beta constant-region primer was an equimolar mix of two oligonucleotides covering TRBC1 and TRBC2. Each CDR3 protein is one row after TCRdb ran MiXCR on the UMI-ligation and nested PCR reads. The table shows some 85,000 distinct CDR3 sequences, with around 12% occurring only once. Sequencing input: central memory CD4+ T cells from blood. The receptors derive from a human donor in good health.

This rearrangement joins TRBV18 to TRBJ2-3; D is ambiguous. The CDR3 is 16 amino acids. The V end was cut by 4 bases, the J end by 2 bases, with 16 bases between. Germline V gene sequence: CDR1 KGHSH, CDR2 LQKENI. This chain's CDR3 is CASSRGDLRNTDTQYF. The CDR3 DNA follows: TGTGCCAGCTCACGAGGCGACTTAAGGAACACAGATACGCAGTATTTT.

The CDR3 bases are TGTGCCAGCAGCCAAGATACCCGTCTCGGTGAGCAGTTCTTC. It codes for CASSQDTRLGEQFF. This chain joins TRBV3-1 and TRBJ2-1; D unclear. The CDR3 is made up of 14 amino acids. Trimming removed 0 bases from V and 9 bases from J, with 12 bases in between. Per germline, CDR1 LGHDT and CDR2 YNNKEL (reference sequence).

The chain links TRBV4-1 to TRBJ1-6; TRBD1 might be the D (5 bases). Per the germline V gene, CDR1 is MGHRA and CDR2 is YSYEKL. V dropped 0 bases and J dropped 8 bases, with 14 bases sitting between them. The CDR3 is 16 amino acids. The CDR3 here is CASSQDGAGNYSPLHF. The CDR3, as DNA: TGCGCCAGCAGCCAAGATGGGGCAGGGAACTATTCACCCCTCCACTTT.

This clonotype was observed a handful of times. The chain is built from TRBV11-1 and TRBJ2-7, with 9 bases lining up with TRBD1. The CDR3 runs to 16 residues. The V and J ends lost 6 bases and 2 bases, in that order; junction bases with no gene match: 11. Germline values: CDR1 SGHAT, CDR2 FQDESV (reference sequence). CDR3 amino acids: CASSFDTGGYTYEQYF. The DNA of the CDR3 is TGTGCCAGCAGTTTTGACACAGGGGGCTATACCTACGAGCAGTACTTC.

This chain connects TRBV19 to TRBJ1-5; no clear D gene. This CDR3 region has 13 residues. Germline assignment: CDR1 LNHDA and CDR2 SQIVND (reference sequence). Trimming removed 4 bases at V and 3 bases at J, with 7 bases between. This CDR3 reads CASSKRANQPQHF. CDR3 in DNA: TGTGCCAGTAGTAAGAGAGCCAATCAGCCCCAGCATTTT.

The sample holds a few counts of this clonotype. J is TRBJ1-1 and V is TRBV28, with 9 bases that match TRBD1. Germline loops: CDR1 MDHEN, CDR2 SYDVKM. This CDR3 spans 14 amino acids. Trimming cost V 7 bases and J 4 bases; bases outside gene matches: 7. CDR3 residues: CASIPDRGRTEAFF. The CDR3 DNA reads as TGTGCCAGCATCCCGGACAGGGGACGCACTGAAGCTTTCTTT. The entire variable domain, with the rest obtained from reference TRBV28 and TRBJ1-1, is as follows: DVKVTQSSRYLVKRTGEKVFLECVQDMDHENMFWYRQDPGLGLRLIYFSYDVKMKEKGDIPEGYSVSREKKERFSLILESASTNQTSMYLCASIPDRGRTEAFFGQGTRLTVV.

The table lists this clonotype with a few counts. This chain joins TRBV7-2 and TRBJ1-3; D may be TRBD1 (6 bases). The CDR3 is made up of 17 amino acids. The germline gives CDR1 SGHTA, CDR2 FQGNSA. The V gene lost 4 bases and the J gene lost 4 bases, with 20 bases spanning the gap. CDR3 protein: CASSSLTGGLGGNTIYF. The CDR3 coding sequence is TGTGCCAGCAGCTCCCTTACGGGGGGGCTCGGAGGAAACACCATATATTTT.

This clonotype has just a few counts. The genes are TRBV7-8 and TRBJ1-1; perhaps TRBD1 as D (6 bases). The CDR3 is made up of 15 amino acids. Germline V gives CDR1 SGHVS, CDR2 FQNEAQ. The V end was cut by 1 base, the J end by 6 bases, with 15 bases between. The chain's CDR3 is CASSLGGQGWAEAFF. The CDR3 region has the DNA TGTGCCAGCAGCTTAGGAGGGCAGGGGTGGGCTGAAGCTTTCTTT.

This clonotype turned up a few times. The rearrangement links TRBV7-8 to TRBJ2-7; the D gene is possibly TRBD1 (6 bases). V gave up 4 bases and J gave up 4 bases, with 14 bases separating them. The CDR3 totals 14 residues. Looked up from germline, CDR1 is SGHVS and CDR2 is FQNEAQ. CDR3 DNA sequence: TGTGCCAGCAGCTCCACAGGGAAAGGGTACGAGCAGTACTTC. It specifies CASSSTGKGYEQYF.

This clonotype was recorded many times. The V call is TRBV28, the J call TRBJ2-3, with TRBD2 matching over 14 bases. CDR1 and CDR2 from the germline V gene are MDHEN and SYDVKM. The J segment lost 14 bases and the V segment lost 3 bases, leaving 7 bases of the junction unmatched. There are 14 residues in the CDR3. CDR3 in amino acids: CASSLGLAGVDRYF. The CDR3 bases are TGTGCCAGCAGTTTGGGACTAGCGGGAGTTGATCGGTATTTT.

This clonotype was seen many times. V is TRBV9 and J is TRBJ2-3; D unresolved. CDR1 is SGDLS, CDR2 YYNGEE, per germline. The CDR3 length is 13 residues. V gave up 1 base and J gave up 6 bases, with 9 bases separating them. The CDR3 nucleotides are TGTGCCAGCAGCGTAAGTCTGCGGGATACGCAGTATTTT. Protein sequence: CASSVSLRDTQYF.

V is TRBV28 and J is TRBJ1-5; D uncertain. The CDR3 is made up of 19 amino acids. Trimming removed 6 bases at V and 0 bases at J, with 24 bases between. Germline CDR1 is MDHEN and CDR2 is SYDVKM. CDR3 amino acids: CASSHGPRKVSYSNQPQHF. CDR3 DNA sequence: TGTGCCAGCAGCCACGGGCCTCGGAAAGTGTCATATAGCAATCAGCCCCAGCATTTT.

This clonotype showed up just a few times. This rearrangement joins TRBV19 to TRBJ1-5; D might be TRBD1 (5 bases). The germline V gene has CDR1 LNHDA and CDR2 SQIVND (reference sequence). The V end was cut by 1 base, the J end by 6 bases, with 16 bases between. The CDR3 is 16 amino acids. This CDR3 reads CASSIGGAVGSQPQHF. The CDR3 coding sequence is TGTGCCAGTAGTATAGGCGGGGCTGTGGGAAGTCAGCCCCAGCATTTT.

This clonotype was picked up many times. The chain links TRBV28 to TRBJ1-5; TRBD1 is a possible D gene (6 bases). This CDR3 is built from 14 residues. V dropped 4 bases and J dropped 6 bases, with 13 bases sitting between them. Germline CDR1 MDHEN, CDR2 SYDVKM. In DNA form, the CDR3 reads TGTGCCAGCAGTTCCCCAGGGGTACTTCAGCCCCAGCATTTT. This gives the protein CASSSPGVLQPQHF. Combining the CDR3 with reference TRBV28 and TRBJ1-5 gives the whole variable domain DVKVTQSSRYLVKRTGEKVFLECVQDMDHENMFWYRQDPGLGLRLIYFSYDVKMKEKGDIPEGYSVSREKKERFSLILESASTNQTSMYLCASSSPGVLQPQHFGDGTRLSIL.